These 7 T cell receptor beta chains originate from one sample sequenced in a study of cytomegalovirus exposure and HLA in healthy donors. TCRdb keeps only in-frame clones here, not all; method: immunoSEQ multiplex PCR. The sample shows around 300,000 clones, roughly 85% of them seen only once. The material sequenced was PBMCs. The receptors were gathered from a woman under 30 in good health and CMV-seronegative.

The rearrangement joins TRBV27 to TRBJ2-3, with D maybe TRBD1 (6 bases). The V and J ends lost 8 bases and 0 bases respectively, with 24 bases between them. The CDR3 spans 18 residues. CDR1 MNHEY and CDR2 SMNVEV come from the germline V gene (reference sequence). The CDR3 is CASSRLGTQGFSTDTQYF. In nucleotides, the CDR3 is TGTGCCAGCTCCCGTCTCGGGACACAGGGTTTTAGCACAGATACGCAGTATTTT.

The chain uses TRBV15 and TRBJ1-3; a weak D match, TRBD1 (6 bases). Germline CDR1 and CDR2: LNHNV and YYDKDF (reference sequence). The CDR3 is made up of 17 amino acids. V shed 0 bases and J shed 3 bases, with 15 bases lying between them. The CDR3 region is CATSREGTGTIGNTIYF. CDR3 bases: TGTGCCACCAGCAGAGAGGGAACAGGGACCATTGGAAACACCATATATTTT.

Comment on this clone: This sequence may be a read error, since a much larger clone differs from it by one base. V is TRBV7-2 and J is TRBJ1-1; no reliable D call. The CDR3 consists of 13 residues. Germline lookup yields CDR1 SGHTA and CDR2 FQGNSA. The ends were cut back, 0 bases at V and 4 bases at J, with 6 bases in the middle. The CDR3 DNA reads TGTGCCAGCAGCTTAGCACGGGGCACTGAAGCTTTCTTT. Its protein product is CASSLARGTEAFF.

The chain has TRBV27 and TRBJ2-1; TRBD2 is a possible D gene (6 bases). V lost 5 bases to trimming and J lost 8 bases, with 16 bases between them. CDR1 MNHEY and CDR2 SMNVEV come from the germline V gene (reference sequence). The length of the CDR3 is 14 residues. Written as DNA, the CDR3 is TGTGCCAGCAGTATTACTAGCACTCTCGATGAGCAGTTCTTC. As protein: CASSITSTLDEQFF.

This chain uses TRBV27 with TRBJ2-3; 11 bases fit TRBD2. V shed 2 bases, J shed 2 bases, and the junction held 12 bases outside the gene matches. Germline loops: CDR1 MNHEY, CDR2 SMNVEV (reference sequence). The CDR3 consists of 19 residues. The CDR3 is CASSLDGASGGPNTDTQYF. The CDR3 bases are TGTGCCAGCAGTTTAGACGGGGCTAGCGGGGGGCCCAACACAGATACGCAGTATTTT.

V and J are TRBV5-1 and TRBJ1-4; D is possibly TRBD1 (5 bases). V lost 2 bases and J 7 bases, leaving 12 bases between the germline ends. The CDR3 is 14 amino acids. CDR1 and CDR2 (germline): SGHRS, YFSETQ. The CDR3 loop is CASSFSQGSEKLFF. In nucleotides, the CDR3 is TGCGCCAGCAGCTTCTCTCAGGGTTCTGAAAAACTGTTTTTT.

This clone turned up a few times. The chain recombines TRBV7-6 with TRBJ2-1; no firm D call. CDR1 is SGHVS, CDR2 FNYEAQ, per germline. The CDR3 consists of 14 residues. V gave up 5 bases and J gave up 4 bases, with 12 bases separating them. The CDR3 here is CASSTLKPYNEQFF. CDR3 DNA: TGTGCCAGCAGCACCCTGAAGCCTTACAATGAGCAGTTCTTC.